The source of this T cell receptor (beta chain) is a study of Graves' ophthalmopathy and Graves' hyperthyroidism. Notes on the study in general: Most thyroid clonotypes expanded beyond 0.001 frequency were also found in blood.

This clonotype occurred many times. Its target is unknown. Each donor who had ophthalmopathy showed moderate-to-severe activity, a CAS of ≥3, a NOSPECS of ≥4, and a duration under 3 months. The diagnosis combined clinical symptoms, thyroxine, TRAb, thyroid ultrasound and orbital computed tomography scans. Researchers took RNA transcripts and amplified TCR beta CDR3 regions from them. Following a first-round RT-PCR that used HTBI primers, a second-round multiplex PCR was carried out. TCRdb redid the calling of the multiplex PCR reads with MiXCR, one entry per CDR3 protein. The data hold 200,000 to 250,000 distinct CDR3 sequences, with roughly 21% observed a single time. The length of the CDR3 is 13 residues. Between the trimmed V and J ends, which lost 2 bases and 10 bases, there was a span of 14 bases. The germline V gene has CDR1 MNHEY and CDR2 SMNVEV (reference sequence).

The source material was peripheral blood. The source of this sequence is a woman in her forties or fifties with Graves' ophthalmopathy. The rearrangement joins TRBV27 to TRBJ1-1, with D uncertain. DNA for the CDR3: TGTGCCAGCAGTTTAGGAGCATCCCAGGCAGCTTTCTTT. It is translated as CASSLGASQAAFF.